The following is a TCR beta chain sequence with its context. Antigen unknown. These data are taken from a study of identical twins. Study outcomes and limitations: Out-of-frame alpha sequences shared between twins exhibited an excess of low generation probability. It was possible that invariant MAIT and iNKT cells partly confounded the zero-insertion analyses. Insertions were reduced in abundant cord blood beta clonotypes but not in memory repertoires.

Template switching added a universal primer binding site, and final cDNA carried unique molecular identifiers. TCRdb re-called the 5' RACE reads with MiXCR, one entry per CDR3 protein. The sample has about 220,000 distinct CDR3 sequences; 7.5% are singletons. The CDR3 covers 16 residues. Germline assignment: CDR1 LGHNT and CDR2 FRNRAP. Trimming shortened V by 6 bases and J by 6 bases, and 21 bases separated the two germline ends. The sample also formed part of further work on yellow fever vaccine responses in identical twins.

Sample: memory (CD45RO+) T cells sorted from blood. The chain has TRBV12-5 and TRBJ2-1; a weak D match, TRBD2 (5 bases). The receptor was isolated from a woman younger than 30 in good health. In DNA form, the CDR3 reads TGTGCTAGTGGCCATGCCCAGGCCGGAGGTGTCAATGAGCAGTTCTTC. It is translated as CASGHAQAGGVNEQFF.